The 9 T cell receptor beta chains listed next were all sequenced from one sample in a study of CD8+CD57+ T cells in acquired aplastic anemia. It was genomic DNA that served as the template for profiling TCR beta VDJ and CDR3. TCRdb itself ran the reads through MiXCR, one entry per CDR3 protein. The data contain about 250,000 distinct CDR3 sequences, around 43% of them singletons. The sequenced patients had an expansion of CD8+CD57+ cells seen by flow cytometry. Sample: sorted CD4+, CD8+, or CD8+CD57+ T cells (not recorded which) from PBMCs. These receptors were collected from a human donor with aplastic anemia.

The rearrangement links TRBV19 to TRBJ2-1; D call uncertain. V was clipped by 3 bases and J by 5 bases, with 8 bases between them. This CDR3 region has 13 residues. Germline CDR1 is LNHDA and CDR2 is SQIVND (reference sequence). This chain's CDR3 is CASSMDSNNEQFF. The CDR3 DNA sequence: TGTGCCAGTAGTATGGATAGCAACAATGAGCAGTTCTTC.

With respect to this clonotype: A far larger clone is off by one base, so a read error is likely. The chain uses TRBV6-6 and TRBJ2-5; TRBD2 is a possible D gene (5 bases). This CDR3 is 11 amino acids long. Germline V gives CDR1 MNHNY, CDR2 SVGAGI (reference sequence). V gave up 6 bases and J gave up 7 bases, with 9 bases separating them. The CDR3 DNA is TGTGCCAGCAGCTTCGGAGGGACCCAGTACTTC. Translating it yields CASSFGGTQYF.

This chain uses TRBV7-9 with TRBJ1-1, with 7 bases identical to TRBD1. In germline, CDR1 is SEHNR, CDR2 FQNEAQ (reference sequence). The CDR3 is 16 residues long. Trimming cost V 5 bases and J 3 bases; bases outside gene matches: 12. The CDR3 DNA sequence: TGTGCCAGCAGCCAAGGGACAGCCATCAGGTACACTGAAGCTTTCTTT. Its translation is CASSQGTAIRYTEAFF.

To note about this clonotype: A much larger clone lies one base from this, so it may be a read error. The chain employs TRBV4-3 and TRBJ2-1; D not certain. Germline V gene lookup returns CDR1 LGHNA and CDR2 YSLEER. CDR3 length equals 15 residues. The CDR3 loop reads CAGSVSQFSYNEQFF. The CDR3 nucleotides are TGCGCCGGCAGCGTATCACAATTCTCCTACAATGAGCAGTTCTTC.

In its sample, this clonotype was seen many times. The CDR3 bases are TGTGCCAGCAGCTTAGACGCGATCCAGGGGCCAAACTATGGCTACACCTTC. Protein product: CASSLDAIQGPNYGYTF. The chain employs TRBV7-6 and TRBJ1-2; tentatively, D is TRBD1 (6 bases). Trimming removed 1 base at V and 2 bases at J, with 17 bases between. The CDR3 has 17 amino acids. Germline CDR1 reads SGHVS; CDR2 reads FNYEAQ.

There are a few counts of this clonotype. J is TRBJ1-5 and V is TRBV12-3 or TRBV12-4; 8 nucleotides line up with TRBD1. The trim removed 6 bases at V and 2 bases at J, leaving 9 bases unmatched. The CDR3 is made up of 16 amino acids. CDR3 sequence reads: CASSQEPGQGNQPQHF. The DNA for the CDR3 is TGTGCCAGCAGCCAAGAACCGGGACAGGGCAATCAGCCCCAGCATTTT.

CDR3 coding DNA: TGTGCCAGCAGACTGGGTCGATATAGCAATCAGCCCCAGCATTTT. Its translation: CASRLGRYSNQPQHF. This sequence joins TRBV6-5 and TRBJ1-5; D gene uncertain. V was trimmed by 6 bases and J by 0 bases, leaving 12 bases between them. This CDR3 has 15 amino acids. The germline V gene encodes CDR1 MNHEY and CDR2 SVGAGI.

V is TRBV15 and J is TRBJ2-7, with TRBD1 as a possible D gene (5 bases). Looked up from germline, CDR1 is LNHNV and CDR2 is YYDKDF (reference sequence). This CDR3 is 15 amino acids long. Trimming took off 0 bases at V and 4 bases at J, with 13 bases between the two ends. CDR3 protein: CATSRDRQGKYEQYF. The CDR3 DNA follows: TGTGCCACCAGCAGAGATCGGCAGGGAAAATACGAGCAGTACTTC.

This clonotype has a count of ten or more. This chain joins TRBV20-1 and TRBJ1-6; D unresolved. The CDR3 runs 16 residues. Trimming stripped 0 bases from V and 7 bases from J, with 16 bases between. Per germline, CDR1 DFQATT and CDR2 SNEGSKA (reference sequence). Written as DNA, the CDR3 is TGCAGTGCTAGAGATCATAGGTTACTGGGGAATTCACCCCTCCACTTT. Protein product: CSARDHRLLGNSPLHF.